The next 7 T cell receptor beta chains were all read from a single sample in a study of T cells in Graves' hyperthyroidism and ophthalmopathy. From RNA transcripts, TCR beta CDR3 regions were amplified. A set of HTBI primers served as the primers for a first-round RT-PCR of the TCR CDR3. Each CDR3 protein is one row after TCRdb ran MiXCR on the multiplex PCR reads. Here the sample spans some 320,000 distinct CDR3 sequences, roughly 13% being singletons. Sequencing was carried out using blood. The receptors were sampled from a woman in her 40s with Graves' ophthalmopathy.

Many counts were recorded for this clonotype. The CDR3 here is CASSEVGNRNQPQHF. The DNA of the CDR3 is TGTGCCAGCAGTGAAGTCGGCAATCGCAATCAGCCCCAGCATTTT. The chain links TRBV6-1 to TRBJ1-5; D gene uncertain. This CDR3 has 15 amino acids. CDR1 is MNHNS and CDR2 is SASEGT in the germline V gene. V lost 1 base to trimming and J lost 2 bases, with 9 bases between them.

The chain employs TRBV18 and TRBJ2-1; 8 bases line up with TRBD1. Germline-derived CDR1 and CDR2 are KGHSH and LQKENI. CDR3 length equals 14 residues. Germline trimming cut 3 bases from V and 7 bases from J; bases unmatched to any gene: 5. The CDR3: CASSPQGAGNEQFF. CDR3 bases: TGTGCCAGCTCACCCCAGGGGGCGGGTAATGAGCAGTTCTTC.

This clonotype was seen ten or more times. The V call is TRBV7-9, the J call TRBJ2-5; possibly TRBD2 for D (6 bases). Germline-derived CDR1 and CDR2 are SEHNR and FQNEAQ (reference sequence). The germline V and J ends were trimmed by 1 base and 7 bases, with 7 bases remaining between them. The CDR3 totals 12 residues. In nucleotides, the CDR3 is TGTGCCAGCAGCTTAGAGGGAGGGACCCAGTACTTC. This translates into CASSLEGGTQYF.

The sample holds a few counts of this clonotype. This clone may be a read error of a much larger clone one base away. The chain joins TRBV27 to TRBJ2-7; no definite D call. There are 15 residues in the CDR3. Germline CDR1 reads MNHEY; CDR2 reads SMNVEV (reference sequence). The CDR3, as DNA: TGTGCCGGCAGTCCCCGGACCGGCATCCACTACGAGCAGTACTTC. The encoded protein is CAGSPRTGIHYEQYF.

This clonotype was seen a few times. The chain uses TRBV20-1 and TRBJ2-1; 9 bases match TRBD2. The length of the CDR3 is 13 residues. J gave up 4 bases and V 6 bases, and 4 bases lay outside the gene matches. The germline V gene encodes CDR1 DFQATT and CDR2 SNEGSKA (reference sequence). The CDR3 DNA is TGCAGTGCCTTTAGCGGGGGATACAATGAGCAGTTCTTC. Its protein is CSAFSGGYNEQFF.

This clonotype was seen a handful of times. This chain uses TRBV20-1 with TRBJ2-1; D is possibly TRBD1 or TRBD2 (5 bases each). This CDR3 is 16 amino acids long. CDR1 and CDR2 from the germline V gene are DFQATT and SNEGSKA (reference sequence). Trimming removed 1 base from V and 0 bases from J, with 13 bases in between. The DNA for the CDR3 is TGCAGTGCTAGAGGAGGTCGGGACGGCTCCTACAATGAGCAGTTCTTC. As protein: CSARGGRDGSYNEQFF.

This clonotype was found many times. V is TRBV2 and J is TRBJ1-6; no reliable D call. Germline assignment: CDR1 SNHLY and CDR2 FYNNEI. The CDR3 is made up of 12 amino acids. V gave up 3 bases and J gave up 10 bases, with 7 bases separating them. CDR3 residues: CASSDGGSPLHF. CDR3 nucleotide sequence: TGTGCCAGCAGTGATGGCGGGTCACCCCTCCACTTT.